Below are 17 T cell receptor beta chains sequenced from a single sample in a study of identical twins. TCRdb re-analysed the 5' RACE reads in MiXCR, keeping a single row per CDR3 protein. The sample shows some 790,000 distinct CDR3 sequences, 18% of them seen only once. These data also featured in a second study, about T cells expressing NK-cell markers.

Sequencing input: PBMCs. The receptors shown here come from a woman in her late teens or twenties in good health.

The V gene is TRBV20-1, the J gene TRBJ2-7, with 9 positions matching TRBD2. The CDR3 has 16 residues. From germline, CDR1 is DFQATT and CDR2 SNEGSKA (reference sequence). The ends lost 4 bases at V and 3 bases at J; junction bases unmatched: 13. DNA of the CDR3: TGCAGTGCTACCCCACCCCCGCTAGCGGGACTCTACGAGCAGTACTTC. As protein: CSATPPPLAGLYEQYF.

The CDR3, as DNA: TGTGCCAGCAGCGCCGTTTCGAGAAAGACGGTCACAGATACGCAGTATTTT. Translated: CASSAVSRKTVTDTQYF. The rearrangement links TRBV7-9 to TRBJ2-3; the D is unclear. Trimming stripped 5 bases from V and 2 bases from J, with 20 bases between. This CDR3 spans 17 amino acids. Germline V gene lookup returns CDR1 SEHNR and CDR2 FQNEAQ (reference sequence). Full variable domain (rest looked up from reference TRBV7-9 and TRBJ2-3): DTGVSQNPRHKITKRGQNVTFRCDPISEHNRLYWYRQTLGQGPEFLTYFQNEAQLEKSRLLSDRFSAERPKGSFSTLEIQRTEQGDSAMYLCASSAVSRKTVTDTQYFGPGTRLTVL.

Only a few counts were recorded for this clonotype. CDR3 residues: CASSLLEDFQETQYF. In nucleotides, the CDR3 is TGTGCCAGCAGTTTATTGGAGGACTTTCAAGAGACCCAGTACTTC. The chain links TRBV12-3 or TRBV12-4 to TRBJ2-5; perhaps TRBD2 as D (5 bases). Trimming took 2 bases from V and 2 from J, leaving 12 bases between them. The CDR3 contains 15 residues.

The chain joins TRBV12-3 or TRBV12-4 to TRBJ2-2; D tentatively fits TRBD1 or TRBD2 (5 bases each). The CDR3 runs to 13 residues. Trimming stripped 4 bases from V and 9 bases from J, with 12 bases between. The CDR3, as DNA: TGTGCCAGCAGTTCGAGGGGTGGCCGGGAGCTGTTTTTT. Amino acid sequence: CASSSRGGRELFF.

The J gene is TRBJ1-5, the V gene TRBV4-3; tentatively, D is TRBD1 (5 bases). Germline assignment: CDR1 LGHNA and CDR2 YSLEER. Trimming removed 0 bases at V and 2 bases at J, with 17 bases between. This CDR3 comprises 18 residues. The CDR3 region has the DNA TGCGCCAGCAGCCAAGACTTTTTGGGGCCCCTTGGCAATCAGCCCCAGCATTTT. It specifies CASSQDFLGPLGNQPQHF.

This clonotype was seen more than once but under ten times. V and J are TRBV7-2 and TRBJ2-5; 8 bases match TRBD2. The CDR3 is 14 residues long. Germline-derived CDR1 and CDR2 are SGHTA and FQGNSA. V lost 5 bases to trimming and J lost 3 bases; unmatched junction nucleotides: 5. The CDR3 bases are TGTGCCAGCAGCCTTAGCGGGAACAAAGAGACCCAGTACTTC. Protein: CASSLSGNKETQYF.

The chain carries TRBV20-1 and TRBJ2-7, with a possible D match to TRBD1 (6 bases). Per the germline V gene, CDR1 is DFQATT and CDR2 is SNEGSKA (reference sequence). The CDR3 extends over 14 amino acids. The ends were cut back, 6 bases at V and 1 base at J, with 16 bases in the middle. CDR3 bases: TGCAGTGCGAACACCCCGGACAGATCCTACGAGCAGTACTTC. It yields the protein CSANTPDRSYEQYF.

CDR3: CASSLGGGGPDTQYF. CDR3 coding DNA: TGTGCCAGCAGCTTGGGAGGCGGGGGACCAGATACGCAGTATTTT. The chain employs TRBV5-5 and TRBJ2-3, with 7 bases that match TRBD2. CDR3 length: 15 amino acids. Trimming at V came to 0 bases and at J to 4 bases, leaving 5 bases not matched to a gene. Germline V gene lookup returns CDR1 SGHKS and CDR2 YYEKEE (reference sequence).

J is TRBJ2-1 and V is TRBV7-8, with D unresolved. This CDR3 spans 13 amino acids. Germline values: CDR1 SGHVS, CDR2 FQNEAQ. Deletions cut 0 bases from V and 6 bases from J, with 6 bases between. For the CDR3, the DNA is TGTGCCAGCAGCTTAGCGCCGCGCAATGAGCAGTTCTTC. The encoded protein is CASSLAPRNEQFF.

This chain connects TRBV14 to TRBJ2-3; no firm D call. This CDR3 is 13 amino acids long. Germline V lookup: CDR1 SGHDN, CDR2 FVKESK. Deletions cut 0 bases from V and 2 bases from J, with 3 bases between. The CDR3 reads CASSQELTDTQYF. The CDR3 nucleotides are TGTGCCAGCAGCCAAGAACTCACAGATACGCAGTATTTT.

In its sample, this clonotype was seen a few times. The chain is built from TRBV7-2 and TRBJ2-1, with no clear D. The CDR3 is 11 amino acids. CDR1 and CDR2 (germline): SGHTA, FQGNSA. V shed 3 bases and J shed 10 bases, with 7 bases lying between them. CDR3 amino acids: CASSFGMEQFF. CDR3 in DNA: TGTGCCAGCAGCTTTGGTATGGAGCAGTTCTTC.

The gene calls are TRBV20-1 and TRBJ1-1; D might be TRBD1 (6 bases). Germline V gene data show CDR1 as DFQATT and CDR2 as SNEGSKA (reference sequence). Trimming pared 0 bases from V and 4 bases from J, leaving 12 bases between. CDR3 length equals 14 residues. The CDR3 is CSARDLGGGTEAFF. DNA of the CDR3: TGCAGTGCTAGAGATTTAGGGGGTGGCACTGAAGCTTTCTTT.

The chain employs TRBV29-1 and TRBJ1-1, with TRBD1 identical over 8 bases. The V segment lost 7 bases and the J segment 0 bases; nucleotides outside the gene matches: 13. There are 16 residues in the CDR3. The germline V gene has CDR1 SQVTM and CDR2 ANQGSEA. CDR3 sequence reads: CSAPGQDDDMNTEAFF. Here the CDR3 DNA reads TGCAGCGCCCCGGGACAGGACGACGATATGAACACTGAAGCTTTCTTT.

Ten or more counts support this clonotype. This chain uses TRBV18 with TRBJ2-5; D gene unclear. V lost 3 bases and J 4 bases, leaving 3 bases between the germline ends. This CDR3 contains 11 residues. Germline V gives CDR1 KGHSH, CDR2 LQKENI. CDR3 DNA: TGTGCCAGCTCACCGGGAGAGACCCAGTACTTC. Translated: CASSPGETQYF.

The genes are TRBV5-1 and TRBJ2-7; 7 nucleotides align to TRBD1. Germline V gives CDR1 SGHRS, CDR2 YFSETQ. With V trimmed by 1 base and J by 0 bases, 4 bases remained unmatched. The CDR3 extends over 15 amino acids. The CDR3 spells CASSLTWDSSYEQYF. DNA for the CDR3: TGCGCCAGCAGCTTGACCTGGGACAGCTCCTACGAGCAGTACTTC.

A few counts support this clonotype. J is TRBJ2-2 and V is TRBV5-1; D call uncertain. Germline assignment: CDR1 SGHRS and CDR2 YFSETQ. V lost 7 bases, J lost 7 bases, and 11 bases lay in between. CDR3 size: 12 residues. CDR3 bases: TGCGCCAGCCTGGAAGAAAACGGGGAGCTGTTTTTT. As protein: CASLEENGELFF.

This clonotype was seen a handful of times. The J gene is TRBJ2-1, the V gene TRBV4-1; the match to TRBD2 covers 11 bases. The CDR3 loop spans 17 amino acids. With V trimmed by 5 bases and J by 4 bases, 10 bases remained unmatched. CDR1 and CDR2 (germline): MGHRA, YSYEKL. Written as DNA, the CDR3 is TGCGCCAGCAGCGCAACACCGGGACTAGCGGTTTACAATGAGCAGTTCTTC. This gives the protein CASSATPGLAVYNEQFF.